This T cell receptor (beta chain) was obtained from a study of CD8 T cells in Susac syndrome. With V trimmed by 2 bases and J by 0 bases, 6 bases remained unmatched. CDR1 and CDR2 from the germline V gene are MNHEY and SVGEGT. This CDR3 is built from 16 residues. A quantity of about 0.45 to 1 ug RNA underwent reverse transcription using random hexamers. An immunoSEQ multiplex PCR amplified TCR beta CDR3 over 54 Vbeta and 13 Jbeta. TCRdb called the immunoSEQ multiplex PCR reads again in MiXCR, with one record for every CDR3 protein. The sample has about 300,000 distinct CDR3 sequences, around nine tenths seen once. TCR beta was sequenced from blood CD8+ and CD4+ T cells. Negative isolation yielded the CD8+ and CD4+ T cells, while FACS enriched the TEMRA cells.

Sequencing was done on a sample of CD8+ T cells from PBMCs. This TCR was sampled from a human donor with multiple sclerosis. The J gene is TRBJ1-1, the V gene TRBV6-2 or TRBV6-3; TRBD1 aligns across 7 bases. This CDR3 reads CASSYVQGGMNTEAFF. As DNA, the CDR3 is TGTGCCAGCAGTTACGTCCAGGGGGGAATGAACACTGAAGCTTTCTTT.